The source of this T cell receptor beta chain is a study of blood T cell repertoires in COVID-19. The data were produced by immunoSEQ multiplex PCR, yet TCRdb's version contains in-frame clones alone and is incomplete. The table has 140,000 to 150,000 clones, 70% to 90% seen once. From germline, CDR1 is SGHTA and CDR2 FQGNSA. The V end lost 1 base, the J end lost 6 bases, and 7 bases lay between the germline ends. The CDR3 is 13 amino acids. The sequencing input was PBMCs or T cells enriched from blood (not recorded which). The chain combines TRBV7-2 with TRBJ2-1; D gene uncertain. The sequence was collected from a woman aged 30 to 39 with acute COVID-19. The CDR3 DNA reads TGTGCCAGCAGCTTAGTAACGGGCAATGAGCAGTTCTTC. It is translated as CASSLVTGNEQFF.